This TCR beta chain was identified in a study of early T cells in non-severe SARS-CoV-2 infection. Study context: RNA in bulk from unsorted whole blood was sequenced, and chains were unpaired. General study results and limits: VDJdb matches were skewed toward anti-spike CD8 T cell responses.

A remark on this clonotype: Its antigen is still unknown. Possible read error: a much larger clone is one base away.

Per germline, CDR1 SGHTA and CDR2 FQGNSA. This CDR3 is built from 14 residues. Trimming stripped 3 bases from V and 5 bases from J, with 13 bases between. Attached unique molecular identifiers marked individual cDNA molecules. One entry per CDR3 protein results from TCRdb running MiXCR on the 5' RACE reads. In the table there are about 60,000 distinct CDR3 sequences, approximately 13% of which are singletons. Sequencing used whole blood. The sequence came from an adult who was a healthcare worker with PCR-confirmed SARS-CoV-2 infection or an uninfected control (not recorded which). The rearrangement links TRBV7-2 to TRBJ2-5, with unresolved D. CDR3 DNA sequence: TGTGCCAGCAGCTTTGATTGCACCCCGGAGACCCAGTACTTC. Protein sequence: CASSFDCTPETQYF.